The T cell receptor (beta chain) under discussion was sequenced for a study of T cell responses to AZD1222 COVID-19 vaccine (dated by TCRdb to the early 2020s). Regarding the research as a whole: TCR sequencing was performed for roughly 250 trial participants, of whom roughly 200 were given two doses of AZD1222 and some 26 were given two doses of MenACWY control vaccine. Enrollment into the trials was organized by age into subgroups of 18-55, 56-69 and 70-plus years, and those subgroups contained about 150, 27 and 61 TCR-sequenced participants, respectively. What the authors observed across the whole study: Most participants were white British and females outnumbered males, and the authors suggested that clonal diversity may have been underestimated. A significant rise in spike-specific TCR breadth and depth was observed after two AZD1222 doses relative to day 0 and relative to MenACWY recipients. No day 14 peak-response samples were available, so repertoires were characterized only after the peak T cell response. Nearly half of unique spike-specific TCRs reportedly recognized epitopes outside regions mutated in the B.1.351 and B.1.1.7 variants. Conclusions about previously exposed vaccinees were limited because only six AZD1222 recipients were SARS-CoV-2 seropositive at baseline. The 56-69-year group was small, and its depth increase did not reach significance, likely because of low power. Vaccine-associated CD4 TCRs spanned the whole spike protein, with dominant responses in regions 160-218 and 743-854.

The time point label on this specimen signifies: about 28 days (+/-7) after the second vaccine dose. AZD1222 recipients given second doses at about 4 weeks or at about 12 weeks were pooled, since spike-specific TCR depth and breadth were not found to differ between the two schedules. Vaccinee samples were obtained from the UK trials COV001 and COV002, which included a single-blind randomized controlled phase 2/3 trial of AZD1222 (ChAdOx1 nCoV-19) in healthy adults. Trial participant PBMC samples were collected at day 0 and day 28 after the second dose for TCRbeta chain sequencing. In the case of this clone: The clone's antigen remains unknown. Base quality data are lacking; no much larger clone is found one base away.

Germline trimming: 4 bases from V, 4 bases from J; junction bases outside gene matches: 7. The germline V gene gives CDR1 as SGDLS and CDR2 as YYNGEE. Measured from the cysteine to the phenylalanine, the CDR3 is 17 residues long. This entry keeps only the CDR3 DNA: 51 bases, framed from base 1. The CDR3 regions of human TCRbeta chains were subjected to immunosequencing. The paper's processing steps were these. TCRs in the repertoires were matched against a reference library of SARS-CoV-2-specific TCRs that had been generated with the MIRA antigen-specificity platform. Breadth meant the fraction of unique TCRs that were SARS-CoV-2-associated, whereas depth meant the fraction of total T cells that were SARS-CoV-2-associated. Using the MIRA data, each spike-specific TCR was mapped to the spike region that the TCR reacts to and placed in a CD4 or CD8 class. Log10-transformed breadth and depth values were compared by one-way ANOVA with Sidak's multiple comparisons tests. The table comes from immuneACCESS by way of TCRdb, which keeps in-frame sequences with V and J called. Part of the clones is missing from these tables; in studies checked, under half for an unresolved V gene and the rest for unknown reasons. That table furnishes V, J and clone size, whereas the DNA furnished D and trimming. This sample lists 85,000 to 90,000 clones; about 89% were detected once. Of the sample, approximately 5.2% is held by the ten largest clones.

The V and J genes are TRBV9 and TRBJ2-2; TRBD2 aligns with 13 central bases. Material: peripheral blood, obtained 28 days after the second AZD1222 dose. This TCR derives from an adult who received the AZD1222 COVID-19 vaccine. The nucleotides read TGTGCCAGCAGCCCCTTACTAGCGGGGGGGACCACCGGGGAGCTGTTTTTT. Its translation reads: CASSPLLAGGTTGELFF.